This TCR beta chain was retrieved from a study of T cell changes during pregnancy in multiple sclerosis. Clones were sequenced by immunoSEQ multiplex PCR, and TCRdb holds only the in-frame ones, with some missing. The table records under 80,000 clones, 75% to 95% of them present only once. Trimming took 5 bases from V and 7 from J; bases not matched to a gene: 7. In germline, CDR1 is SGHNT, CDR2 YENEEA. CDR3 length: 14 amino acids. This TCR came from a female donor with multiple sclerosis, enrolled in a pregnancy study. The genes are TRBV11-3 and TRBJ2-7, with 11 nucleotides matching TRBD2. The source material was CD4+ T cells from peripheral blood mononuclear cells, sampled in the second trimester of pregnancy. The CDR3 sequence is CASSVTGTSGEQYF. DNA of the CDR3: TGTGCCAGCAGCGTAACCGGGACTAGCGGTGAGCAGTACTTC.